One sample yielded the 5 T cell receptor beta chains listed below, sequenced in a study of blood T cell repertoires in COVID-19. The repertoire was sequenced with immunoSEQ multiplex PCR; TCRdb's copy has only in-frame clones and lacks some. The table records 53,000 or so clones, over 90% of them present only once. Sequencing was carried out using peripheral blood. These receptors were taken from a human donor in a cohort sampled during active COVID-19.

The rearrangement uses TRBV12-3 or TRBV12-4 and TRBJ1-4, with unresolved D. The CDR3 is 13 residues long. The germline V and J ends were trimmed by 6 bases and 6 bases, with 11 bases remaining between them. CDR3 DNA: TGTGCCAGCAGCTCCTATCTGGATGAAAAACTGTTTTTT. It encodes CASSSYLDEKLFF.

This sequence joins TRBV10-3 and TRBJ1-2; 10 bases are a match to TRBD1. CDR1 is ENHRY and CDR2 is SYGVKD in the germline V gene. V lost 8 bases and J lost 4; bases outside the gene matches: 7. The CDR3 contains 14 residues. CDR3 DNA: TGTGCCATCTCCGGGACAGGGGTTCCCTATGGCTACACCTTC. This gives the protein CAISGTGVPYGYTF.

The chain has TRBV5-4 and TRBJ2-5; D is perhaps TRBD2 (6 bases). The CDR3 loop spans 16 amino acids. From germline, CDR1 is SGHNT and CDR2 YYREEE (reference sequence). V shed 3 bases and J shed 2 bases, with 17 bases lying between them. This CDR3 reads CASSYETSGPQETQYF. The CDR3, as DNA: TGTGCCAGCAGCTACGAGACTAGTGGGCCACAAGAGACCCAGTACTTC.

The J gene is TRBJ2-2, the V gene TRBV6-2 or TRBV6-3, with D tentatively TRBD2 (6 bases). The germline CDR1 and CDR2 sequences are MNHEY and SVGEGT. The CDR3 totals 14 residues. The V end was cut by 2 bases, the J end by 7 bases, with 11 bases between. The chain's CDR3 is CASSYTSLGGELFF. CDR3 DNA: TGTGCCAGCAGTTACACTAGCCTGGGCGGGGAGCTGTTTTTT.

CDR3 amino acids: CASISAGLIPDNEQFF. The CDR3 DNA follows: TGTGCCAGCATCTCTGCCGGACTGATCCCCGACAATGAGCAGTTCTTC. This chain joins TRBV28 and TRBJ2-1; possible D gene TRBD2, 5 bases. The CDR3 is 16 residues long. Trimming took 7 bases from V and 5 from J, leaving 21 bases between them. CDR1 is MDHEN, CDR2 SYDVKM, per germline.